This T cell receptor (beta chain) was sequenced in a study of beta chain features in type 1 diabetes (dated by TCRdb to the late 2010s). For the wider study: Mean age, gender distribution, total cell number and subset yield did not differ between patients and healthy donors. Whereas all 30 or so donors provided naive and central memory subsets, regulatory and stem cell-like memory subsets were isolated from just 8 patients and about 8 healthy donors. A total of roughly 100 million sorted cells were examined across all samples, and the number of cells per subset was strongly correlated with RNA yield. The study compared TCRB repertoires of sorted circulating CD4+ T cell subsets between recently diagnosed type 1 diabetes patients and matched healthy donors.

The entire isolated RNA was reverse transcribed using the High Capacity cDNA Reverse Transcription Kit, and thus expressed TCRB transcripts were sequenced. Deep immunoSEQ sequencing was applied to naive, central memory and regulatory T cell samples, giving an average of about 3.4 million total reads per sample. Sorted cells were lysed in RLT buffer and RNA was extracted with DNase-treated RNeasy Micro or Mini kits, depending on cell number. Each cell subset was processed separately to prevent cross-contamination, with patient and healthy donor samples processed together. The immunoSEQ multiplex PCR was used to amplify TCRB sequences from cDNA, generating 87-bp fragments that spanned the CDR3 region. The amplicons were sequenced using the Illumina HiSeq platform. The paper's data handling went like this. Synthetic template baselines were used to correct PCR bias computationally, reads within Hamming distance 2 were collapsed together, and singletons that could not be merged were discarded. Reads were aligned to IMGT to assign V, D and J genes, CDR3 length, and insertions or deletions at six rearrangement sites. Within each subset, clonotype counts were normalized to sorted cell number, and only after that were true diversity and Gini coefficients computed with the tcR R package. Repertoire sharing was quantified using the overlap coefficient calculated on TCRB nucleotide sequences. As a proxy for the pre-selection repertoire, out-of-frame TCRB sequences from naive cells were analyzed. TCRdb holds this immuneACCESS table with in-frame rearrangements only. Some clones are missing; in checked studies, unresolved V genes explain under half, and the rest has no known cause. The V and J calls and clone size are taken from that table; D and trimming were inferred from the DNA. This sample has over 650,000 clones in its table, and roughly 13% of those were observed once. The ten top clones hold roughly 0.04% of the sample.

Paper-wide results and their limitations: Patients with type 1 diabetes made fewer insertions and deleted more nucleotides at VDJ recombination sites, implying thymic rearrangement abnormalities. A moderate but significant shortening of TCRB CDR3 length was observed in type 1 diabetes patients in all four CD4+ subsets. HLA sub-analyses involved small numbers of individuals, so any influence of HLA type on TCRB rearrangement remained unresolved. PCR might favor shorter templates, but patient and control samples were amplified and corrected together, so any skew would affect both groups equally. Because cDNA was sequenced instead of genomic DNA, highly expressing activated cells could be over-represented, though the groups showed no difference in activation or CD3 levels. The naive, central memory and regulatory TCRB repertoires appeared to resemble one another more closely among patients than among healthy donors.

Each donor gave one peripheral blood draw, roughly 110 mL on average, collected into heparinised tubes. Using a panel that included CD45RO, CCR7, CD25, CD127, CD95 and CD27, naive, central memory, regulatory and stem cell-like memory CD4+ T cells were sorted on a BD FACSAria II. All sorted populations exceeded 98% purity. PBMCs were isolated right away by Lymphoprep density gradient centrifugation and were stained directly, without culture. Samples were stained and sorted in pairs, with one healthy donor and one patient per experiment, so that batch effects were minimized. As for this clone: Its binding antigen is unknown. The sample holds no much larger clone one base away, and base qualities are not on file. Other DNA sequences in the same sample also yield this CDR3.

CDR1 SQVTM and CDR2 ANQGSEA were looked up in the germline V gene. V is pared back by 7 bases and J by 1 base, with 10 bases lying between the germline termini. The CDR3 spans 12 residues, from the cysteine through the phenylalanine. Just CDR3 DNA is preserved here, 36 bases in frame from base 1. The sequence links TRBV29-1 to TRBJ2-5, with the D gene too uncertain to name. The receptor comes from a man younger than 35 with type 1 diabetes. The specimen was naive CD4+ T cells from blood. The meaning of the sample's cell subset or site label: true naive CD4+ T cells. The sequence in DNA is TGCAGCGCCGGACGGGCCCAAGAGACCCAGTACTTC. The translation is CSAGRAQETQYF.